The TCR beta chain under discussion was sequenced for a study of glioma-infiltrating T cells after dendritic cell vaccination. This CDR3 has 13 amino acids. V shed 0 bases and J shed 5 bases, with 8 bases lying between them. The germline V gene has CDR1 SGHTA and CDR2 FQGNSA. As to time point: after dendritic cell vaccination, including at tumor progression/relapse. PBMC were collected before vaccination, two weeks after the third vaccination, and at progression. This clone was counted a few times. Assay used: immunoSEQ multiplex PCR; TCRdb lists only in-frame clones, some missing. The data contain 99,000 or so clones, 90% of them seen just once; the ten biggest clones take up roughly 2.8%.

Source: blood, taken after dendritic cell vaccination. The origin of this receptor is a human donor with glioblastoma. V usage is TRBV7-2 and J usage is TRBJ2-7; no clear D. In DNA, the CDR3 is TGTGCCAGCAGCTTAGCTCCCGTAAACGAGCAGTACTTC. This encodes CASSLAPVNEQYF.